There are many counts of the clone carrying this TCR beta chain. The junction had 9 bases not matched to a gene; V was cut back by 2 bases and J by 2 bases. The CDR3 is 16 residues long. The germline V gene encodes CDR1 SGHRS and CDR2 YFSETQ. TCRdb ran MiXCR on the 5' RACE reads and lists one entry per CDR3 protein. The data hold approximately 190,000 distinct CDR3 sequences, with about an eighth observed a single time. This sample is part of a study of CD8 T cells in ankylosing spondylitis. Sequenced material: blood, either unsorted or a sorted T cell fraction (not recorded which). The TCR was taken from a female donor with ankylosing spondylitis or in good health (not recorded which). The chain has TRBV5-1 and TRBJ1-2; the match to TRBD1 covers 7 bases. CDR3 nucleotide sequence: TGCGCCAGCAGCTTAGGAGGCACAGGGGCGAACTATGGCTACACCTTC. Amino acids: CASSLGGTGANYGYTF.